The rows below give T cell receptor beta chains drawn from one sample of a study of Ad26.COV2.S vaccination and SARS-CoV-2 variants. Some clones are missing from TCRdb's copy, which holds only in-frame ones; the method was immunoSEQ multiplex PCR. The sample holds hundreds of thousands of clones, roughly nine tenths seen once. Sequenced here: peripheral blood, sampled in a trial of Ad26.COV2.S vaccine versus placebo. Receptor source: a person between 18 and 60 years old who received the Ad26.COV2.S COVID-19 vaccine or a placebo. Both conserved end residues are part of each CDR3. A D gene is named only where the DNA matches it firmly.

j_call | d_call | v_call | cdr3_aa | cdr3_nt
TRBJ1-2 | TRBD1 | TRBV4-1 | CASSSGQGVDGYTF | TGCGCCAGCAGCTCGGGACAGGGGGTTGATGGCTACACCTTC
TRBJ1-5 | . | TRBV27 | CASSLAGPRQPQHF | TGTGCCAGCAGTTTGGCAGGGCCCCGTCAGCCCCAGCATTTT
TRBJ1-2 | TRBD1 | TRBV6-6 | CASSQGQPRRDGYTF | TGTGCCAGCAGTCAGGGACAGCCTAGAAGGGATGGCTACACCTTC
TRBJ2-2 | TRBD2 | TRBV30 | CAWSSLAGAGELFF | TGTGCCTGGAGTTCACTAGCGGGTGCCGGGGAGCTGTTTTTT
TRBJ2-5 | TRBD1 | TRBV9 | CASSVGTGGVETQYF | TGTGCCAGCAGCGTGGGGACAGGGGGAGTGGAGACCCAGTACTTC
TRBJ1-5 | . | TRBV6-5 | CASVLSWPSPQHF | TGTGCCAGTGTCCTGTCCTGGCCCTCGCCCCAGCATTTT
TRBJ2-1 | . | TRBV5-4 | CASSLEGGVGVNEQFF | TGTGCCAGCAGCTTGGAGGGGGGAGTCGGTGTCAATGAGCAGTTCTTC
TRBJ2-2 | TRBD2 | TRBV5-1 | CASSSGLAANTGELFF | TGCGCCAGCAGCTCAGGACTAGCGGCGAACACCGGGGAGCTGTTTTTT
TRBJ2-2 | . | TRBV6-5 | CASSYRRDTGELFF | TGTGCCAGCAGTTACCGACGGGACACCGGGGAGCTGTTTTTT
TRBJ2-7 | . | TRBV7-8 | CASSFRAGAGAGSYEQYF | TGTGCCAGCAGCTTCCGAGCAGGGGCCGGGGCGGGCTCCTACGAGCAGTACTTC
TRBJ2-3 | TRBD2 | TRBV3-1/TRBV3-2 | CASSLASSGSFDWADTQYF | TGTGCCAGCAGCCTAGCTTCTAGCGGGAGTTTCGATTGGGCAGATACGCAGTATTTT
TRBJ2-3 | . | TRBV5-1 | CASSLNPPTDTQYF | TGCGCCAGCAGCTTAAACCCCCCCACAGATACGCAGTATTTT